This is a list of T cell receptor beta chains from one sample in a study of T cell responses to AZD1222 COVID-19 vaccine. Sequencing used immunoSEQ multiplex PCR; TCRdb keeps in-frame clones, though not all of them. The sample has about 200,000 clones; approximately 93% are singletons. The specimen was peripheral blood, collected 28 days after the second AZD1222 dose. The receptors shown here come from an adult who received the AZD1222 COVID-19 vaccine. The CDR3 runs from the conserved cysteine through the conserved F or W. The D gene is left open where the match is weak. The size entry is marked missing in some rows and otherwise reads once, few, many or a size class.

j_gene	d_gene	v_gene	abundance	CDR3nt	CDR3aa
TRBJ2-5	NA	TRBV5-1	NA	TGCGCCAGCAGCTTGAATGGGGGGCCAATTCAAGAGACCCAGTACTTC	CASSLNGGPIQETQYF
TRBJ2-1	NA	TRBV5-1	NA	TGCGCCAGCAGCTTGGAGGTAGTTCGGCGGGGGCCAGCCCTCCACAATGAGCAGTTCTTC	CASSLEVVRRGPALHNEQFF
TRBJ1-4	NA	TRBV4-2	NA	TGTGCCAGCAGCCAAGGTCGGAATAATGAAAAACTGTTTTTT	CASSQGRNNEKLFF
TRBJ2-6	TRBD1	TRBV2	NA	TGTGCCAGCAGTGAGACAGGGGGGACTGGGGCCAACGTCCTGACTTTC	CASSETGGTGANVLTF
TRBJ1-5	NA	TRBV4-2	NA	TGTGCCAGCAGCCAAGATGCTGTTGCTGGTCAGCCCCAGCATTTT	CASSQDAVAGQPQHF
TRBJ2-7	NA	TRBV5-5	NA	TGTGCCAGCAGCTTGGTCGGGGTCTTGAACGAGCAGTACTTC	CASSLVGVLNEQYF
TRBJ1-6	TRBD1	TRBV16	NA	TGTGCCAGCAGCCAATCCCGACAGGGAAATTCACCCCTCCACTTT	CASSQSRQGNSPLHF
TRBJ2-3	NA	TRBV11-3	NA	TGTGCCAGCAGCTTTTCAGCCGTGGGCACAGATACGCAGTATTTT	CASSFSAVGTDTQYF
TRBJ1-6	NA	TRBV7-2	NA	TGTGCCAGCAGCTTAGACGGGCAAAGATCACCCCTCCACTTT	CASSLDGQRSPLHF
TRBJ1-1	NA	TRBV2	NA	TGTGCCAGCAGTGAAACGGGATTGGGGGTGGCTTTCTTT	CASSETGLGVAFF
TRBJ2-1	NA	TRBV3-1/TRBV3-2	NA	TGTGCCAGCAGCCAAGTCCGGTGGGGGGGCAAGGATGAGCAGTTCTTC	CASSQVRWGGKDEQFF
TRBJ1-3	NA	TRBV12-3/TRBV12-4	NA	TGTGCCAGCAGCAGTAGAAACACCATATATTTT	CASSSRNTIYF
TRBJ1-1	NA	TRBV11-2	NA	TGTGCCAGCAGCTTATCCGTCACACGGGGCCTCTACCGGGCTTTCTTT	CASSLSVTRGLYRAFF
TRBJ2-7	NA	TRBV9	NA	TGTGCCAGCAGCGTCGGGCCAGCGGTTTCCTACGAGCAGTACTTC	CASSVGPAVSYEQYF
TRBJ1-1	TRBD1	TRBV7-3	NA	TGTGCCAGCAGCCCGCAGGGACAGATTGAAGCTTTCTTT	CASSPQGQIEAFF
TRBJ1-6	NA	TRBV5-6	NA	TGTGCCAGCGGGGGGTCCCCTAATTCACCCCTCCACTTT	CASGGSPNSPLHF
TRBJ1-4	NA	TRBV6-4	once	TGTGCCAGCAGTGATCTAAGACAGTTACTTAATGAAAAACTGTTTTTT	CASSDLRQLLNEKLFF
TRBJ1-4	NA	TRBV10-3	NA	TGTGCCATCAGTGTTGGCGCAGGGGAGCAACGAGAAAAACTGTTTTTT	CAISVGAGEQREKLFF
TRBJ1-2	NA	TRBV6-2/TRBV6-3	NA	TGTGCCAGCAGCGCACCGAGTCTGGACGGTGGCTACACCTTC	CASSAPSLDGGYTF
TRBJ1-4	TRBD1	TRBV7-9	NA	TGTGCCAGCACCACGGGACAGGGGCCAACTCATATAATGAAAAAACTGTTTTTT	CASTTGQGPTHIMKKLFF
TRBJ1-4	NA	TRBV2	NA	TGTGCCAGCAGTGAAGTGGCGCCAGGCGAAAAACTGTTTTTT	CASSEVAPGEKLFF